Listed below are T cell receptor beta chains from one sample, sequenced in a study of spatial heterogeneity in lung cancer. TCRdb ran MiXCR on the 5' RACE reads and lists one entry per CDR3 protein. The sample carries 43,000 or so distinct CDR3 sequences, 6% to 7.5% recorded once. Sequencing used PBMCs, obtained at surgery. The receptors stem from a female donor with early-stage non-small cell lung cancer. Both conserved end residues are part of each CDR3. Each record gives: CDR3 protein, CDR3 DNA, V gene, clone size, D gene, J gene. D genes are given only for firm matches. Clone sizes are given selectively: once, few, many, or a class where the clone is expanded.

CDR3aa: CASSSGVNTEAFF
CDR3nt: TGTGCCAGCAGTTCAGGGGTGAACACTGAAGCTTTCTTT
v_gene: TRBV6-6
abundance: many
d_gene: .
j_gene: TRBJ1-1

CDR3aa: CASSLGDRTDTQYF
CDR3nt: TGCGCCAGCAGCTTGGGGGACAGGACAGATACGCAGTATTTT
v_gene: TRBV5-1
abundance: .
d_gene: TRBD1
j_gene: TRBJ2-3

CDR3aa: CSVAPSGGRETQYF
CDR3nt: TGCAGCGTTGCTCCTAGCGGGGGAAGAGAGACCCAGTACTTC
v_gene: TRBV29-1
abundance: .
d_gene: TRBD2
j_gene: TRBJ2-5

CDR3aa: CASSPRQRNTGELFF
CDR3nt: TGTGCCAGCTCACCCCGACAGCGGAACACCGGGGAGCTGTTTTTT
v_gene: TRBV18
abundance: .
d_gene: .
j_gene: TRBJ2-2

CDR3aa: CSARDIGGHYGYTF
CDR3nt: TGCAGTGCTAGAGATATAGGTGGGCACTATGGCTACACCTTC
v_gene: TRBV20-1
abundance: few
d_gene: .
j_gene: TRBJ1-2

CDR3aa: CAISASENTEAFF
CDR3nt: TGTGCCATCAGTGCGTCGGAGAACACTGAAGCTTTCTTT
v_gene: TRBV10-3
abundance: many
d_gene: .
j_gene: TRBJ1-1

CDR3aa: CASSQDLIRQSNEQFF
CDR3nt: TGTGCCAGCAGCCAAGATTTAATAAGGCAATCCAATGAGCAGTTCTTC
v_gene: TRBV3-1
abundance: few
d_gene: .
j_gene: TRBJ2-1

CDR3aa: CASSLTGAHGAFF
CDR3nt: TGTGCCAGCAGCTTGACAGGGGCTCACGGAGCTTTCTTT
v_gene: TRBV7-3
abundance: many
d_gene: TRBD1
j_gene: TRBJ1-1

CDR3aa: CASSPSGVTTDTQYF
CDR3nt: TGTGCCAGCAGCCCCAGCGGGGTAACCACAGATACGCAGTATTTT
v_gene: TRBV4-2
abundance: few
d_gene: TRBD2
j_gene: TRBJ2-3

CDR3aa: CASSPPTSGVQYF
CDR3nt: TGCGCCAGCAGCCCTCCGACTAGTGGTGTGCAGTACTTC
v_gene: TRBV5-1
abundance: .
d_gene: .
j_gene: TRBJ2-7

CDR3aa: CATSDSPGPQHF
CDR3nt: TGTGCCACCAGTGATTCCCCCGGGCCCCAGCATTTT
v_gene: TRBV24-1
abundance: few
d_gene: .
j_gene: TRBJ1-5

CDR3aa: CASNEQMNTEAFF
CDR3nt: TGTGCCAGCAACGAACAGATGAACACTGAAGCTTTCTTT
v_gene: TRBV7-2
abundance: many
d_gene: .
j_gene: TRBJ1-1

CDR3aa: CASSPSGGTYNEQFF
CDR3nt: TGTGCCAGCAGTCCTAGCGGGGGGACCTACAATGAGCAGTTCTTC
v_gene: TRBV7-9
abundance: many
d_gene: TRBD2
j_gene: TRBJ2-1

CDR3aa: CASARQGGYNTEAFF
CDR3nt: TGTGCCAGCGCCAGACAGGGCGGCTACAACACTGAAGCTTTCTTT
v_gene: TRBV28
abundance: many
d_gene: TRBD1
j_gene: TRBJ1-1

CDR3aa: CSVRVSSTDTQYF
CDR3nt: TGCAGCGTGAGGGTCTCTAGCACAGATACGCAGTATTTT
v_gene: TRBV29-1
abundance: many
d_gene: .
j_gene: TRBJ2-3

CDR3aa: CASSLAWTPPFLQETQYF
CDR3nt: TGTGCCAGCAGCCTGGCGTGGACACCTCCTTTCCTTCAAGAGACCCAGTACTTC
v_gene: TRBV7-2
abundance: many
d_gene: .
j_gene: TRBJ2-5

CDR3aa: CASSRGQGWDQPQHF
CDR3nt: TGCGCCAGCAGTCGGGGGCAGGGGTGGGATCAGCCCCAGCATTTT
v_gene: TRBV4-1
abundance: few
d_gene: .
j_gene: TRBJ1-5

CDR3aa: CSVLGRLVYNEQFF
CDR3nt: TGCAGCGTTCTCGGCAGGTTGGTTTACAATGAGCAGTTCTTC
v_gene: TRBV20-1
abundance: .
d_gene: .
j_gene: TRBJ2-1

CDR3aa: CASVKSGQPTSYGYTF
CDR3nt: TGTGCCAGCGTAAAAAGTGGGCAACCCACCTCCTATGGCTACACCTTC
v_gene: TRBV12-3/TRBV12-4
abundance: many
d_gene: .
j_gene: TRBJ1-2

CDR3aa: CASSLGLADTDTQYF
CDR3nt: TGTGCCAGCAGCTTGGGACTAGCGGACACAGATACGCAGTATTTT
v_gene: TRBV11-3
abundance: many
d_gene: TRBD2
j_gene: TRBJ2-3

CDR3aa: CASSLNSQETQYF
CDR3nt: TGTGCCAGCAGCTTAAATTCCCAAGAGACCCAGTACTTC
v_gene: TRBV7-9
abundance: .
d_gene: .
j_gene: TRBJ2-5

CDR3aa: CASRPVGREFTGDTEAFF
CDR3nt: TGTGCCAGCCGGCCGGTGGGCAGGGAATTTACCGGCGACACTGAAGCTTTCTTT
v_gene: TRBV27
abundance: few
d_gene: .
j_gene: TRBJ1-1

CDR3aa: CASSLAGTGVPFEQFF
CDR3nt: TGTGCCAGCAGCTTAGCGGGGACAGGGGTCCCTTTTGAGCAGTTCTTC
v_gene: TRBV7-2
abundance: many
d_gene: TRBD1
j_gene: TRBJ2-1

CDR3aa: CSAPSSGTASYEQYF
CDR3nt: TGCAGTGCCCCAAGTTCCGGGACAGCCTCCTACGAGCAGTACTTC
v_gene: TRBV20-1
abundance: many
d_gene: TRBD1
j_gene: TRBJ2-7

CDR3aa: CASSITTRALRSEQFF
CDR3nt: TGTGCCAGCAGCATTACGACAAGGGCCCTCAGAAGTGAGCAGTTCTTC
v_gene: TRBV3-1
abundance: many
d_gene: .
j_gene: TRBJ2-1

CDR3aa: CSTDTQYF
CDR3nt: TGCAGCACAGATACGCAGTATTTT
v_gene: TRBV20-1
abundance: many
d_gene: .
j_gene: TRBJ2-3

CDR3aa: CASSLEQGFPLHEQYF
CDR3nt: TGTGCCAGCAGCTTAGAACAGGGGTTCCCTCTCCACGAGCAGTACTTC
v_gene: TRBV11-2
abundance: few
d_gene: TRBD1
j_gene: TRBJ2-7

CDR3aa: CASSPLAGTANTEAFF
CDR3nt: TGCGCCAGCAGTCCGCTGGCCGGGACAGCGAACACTGAAGCTTTCTTT
v_gene: TRBV23-1
abundance: many
d_gene: TRBD1
j_gene: TRBJ1-1

CDR3aa: CSARDLPRREQFF
CDR3nt: TGCAGTGCTAGAGACCTCCCTCGCCGTGAGCAGTTCTTC
v_gene: TRBV20-1
abundance: few
d_gene: .
j_gene: TRBJ2-1

CDR3aa: CASSLGLRNTIYF
CDR3nt: TGTGCCAGCAGCTTAGGACTGAGAAACACCATATATTTT
v_gene: TRBV7-2
abundance: few
d_gene: .
j_gene: TRBJ1-3

CDR3aa: CATSDVGTSGEKETQYF
CDR3nt: TGTGCCACCAGTGATGTCGGGACTAGCGGCGAGAAAGAGACCCAGTACTTC
v_gene: TRBV24-1
abundance: many
d_gene: TRBD2
j_gene: TRBJ2-5

CDR3aa: CASSFSGDGLTYTF
CDR3nt: TGCGCCAGCAGCTTCTCTGGGGACGGTTTGACCTACACCTTC
v_gene: TRBV5-1
abundance: .
d_gene: .
j_gene: TRBJ1-2

CDR3aa: CASSYVQGRIQYF
CDR3nt: TGTGCCAGCAGTTACGTCCAGGGTCGCATTCAGTACTTC
v_gene: TRBV6-5
abundance: many
d_gene: .
j_gene: TRBJ2-4

CDR3aa: CASSRTTGTGGDPYQPQHF
CDR3nt: TGTGCCAGCAGCCGCACGACCGGGACAGGGGGCGATCCCTATCAGCCCCAGCATTTT
v_gene: TRBV7-9
abundance: few
d_gene: TRBD1
j_gene: TRBJ1-5

CDR3aa: CASSSRTGNLYNEQFF
CDR3nt: TGTGCCAGCAGTTCCCGGACAGGGAATTTGTACAATGAGCAGTTCTTC
v_gene: TRBV12-3/TRBV12-4
abundance: many
d_gene: TRBD1
j_gene: TRBJ2-1

CDR3aa: CASSLGVFNSPLHF
CDR3nt: TGTGCCAGCAGTCTAGGGGTCTTTAATTCACCCCTCCACTTT
v_gene: TRBV28
abundance: many
d_gene: .
j_gene: TRBJ1-6

CDR3aa: CSVGPDRFLGNTIYF
CDR3nt: TGCAGCGTTGGGCCGGACAGGTTCCTCGGAAACACCATATATTTT
v_gene: TRBV29-1
abundance: few
d_gene: TRBD1
j_gene: TRBJ1-3

CDR3aa: CASSQARGSAEQYF
CDR3nt: TGTGCCAGCAGCCAAGCCCGGGGATCCGCCGAGCAGTACTTC
v_gene: TRBV14
abundance: .
d_gene: .
j_gene: TRBJ2-7

CDR3aa: CASQGTGLYEQYF
CDR3nt: TGTGCCTCCCAAGGGACAGGCCTCTACGAGCAGTACTTC
v_gene: TRBV28
abundance: many
d_gene: TRBD1
j_gene: TRBJ2-7

CDR3aa: CSARVGAMGTNTEAFF
CDR3nt: TGCAGTGCTAGAGTGGGGGCAATGGGAACTAACACTGAAGCTTTCTTT
v_gene: TRBV20-1
abundance: many
d_gene: .
j_gene: TRBJ1-1

CDR3aa: CASSQVEGTGDQPQHF
CDR3nt: TGCGCCAGCAGCCAAGTTGAGGGGACAGGGGATCAGCCCCAGCATTTT
v_gene: TRBV4-1
abundance: many
d_gene: TRBD1
j_gene: TRBJ1-5

CDR3aa: CATARDREETQYF
CDR3nt: TGTGCCACCGCGAGGGACAGAGAAGAGACCCAGTACTTC
v_gene: TRBV6-2/TRBV6-3
abundance: many
d_gene: TRBD1
j_gene: TRBJ2-5

CDR3aa: CATSDLGRQGTYEQYF
CDR3nt: TGTGCCACCAGTGACCTGGGGAGACAGGGAACCTACGAGCAGTACTTC
v_gene: TRBV24-1
abundance: many
d_gene: TRBD1
j_gene: TRBJ2-7